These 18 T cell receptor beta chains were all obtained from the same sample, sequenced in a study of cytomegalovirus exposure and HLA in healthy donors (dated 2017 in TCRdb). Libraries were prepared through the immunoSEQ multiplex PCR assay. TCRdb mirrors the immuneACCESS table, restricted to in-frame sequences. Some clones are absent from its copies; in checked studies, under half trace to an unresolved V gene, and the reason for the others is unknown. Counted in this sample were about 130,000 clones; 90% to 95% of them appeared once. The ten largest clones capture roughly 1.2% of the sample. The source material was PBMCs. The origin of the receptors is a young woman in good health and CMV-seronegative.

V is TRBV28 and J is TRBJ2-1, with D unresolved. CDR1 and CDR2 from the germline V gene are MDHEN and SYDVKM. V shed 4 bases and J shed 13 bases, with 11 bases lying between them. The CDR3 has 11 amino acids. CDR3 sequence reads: CASSSTLRQFF. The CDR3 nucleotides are TGTGCCAGCAGTTCTACGTTAAGACAGTTCTTC.

The CDR3 sequence: CALMEGQTFGRPQHF. The CDR3 DNA is TGTGCCTTAATGGAGGGACAGACCTTCGGTCGGCCCCAGCATTTT. The chain couples TRBV30 to TRBJ1-5; 7 bases align to TRBD1. CDR3 size: 15 residues. The ends lost 7 bases at V and 9 bases at J; junction bases unmatched: 18. Per the germline V gene, CDR1 is GTSNPN and CDR2 is SVGIG (reference sequence). The complete variable domain, with remaining parts taken from reference TRBV30 and TRBJ1-5, reads SQTIHQWPATLVQPVGSPLSLECTVEGTSNPNLYWYRQAAGRGLQLLFYSVGIGQISSEVPQNLSASRPQDRQFILSSKKLLLSDSGFYLCALMEGQTFGRPQHFGDGTRLSIL.

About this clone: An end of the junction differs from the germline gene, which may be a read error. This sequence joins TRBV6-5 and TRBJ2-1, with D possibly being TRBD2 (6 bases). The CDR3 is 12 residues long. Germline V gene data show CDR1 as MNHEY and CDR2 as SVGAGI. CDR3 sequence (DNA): TGTGCCAGCAGAGGGACCGCCACGGGGGAGCTCTTC. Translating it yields CASRGTATGELF.

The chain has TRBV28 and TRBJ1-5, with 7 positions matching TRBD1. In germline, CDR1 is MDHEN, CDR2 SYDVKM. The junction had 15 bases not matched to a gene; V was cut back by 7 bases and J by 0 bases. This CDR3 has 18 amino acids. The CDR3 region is CASTLVTGTANSNQPQHF. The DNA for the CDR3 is TGTGCCAGCACCCTAGTCACCGGGACAGCAAATAGCAATCAGCCCCAGCATTTT.

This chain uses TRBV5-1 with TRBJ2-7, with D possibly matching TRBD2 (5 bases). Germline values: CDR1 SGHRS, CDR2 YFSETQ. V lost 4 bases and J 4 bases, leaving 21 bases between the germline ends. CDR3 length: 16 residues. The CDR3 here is CASSLGDTSSPYEQYF. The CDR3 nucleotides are TGCGCCAGCAGCCTGGGTGATACTAGTTCTCCATACGAGCAGTACTTC.

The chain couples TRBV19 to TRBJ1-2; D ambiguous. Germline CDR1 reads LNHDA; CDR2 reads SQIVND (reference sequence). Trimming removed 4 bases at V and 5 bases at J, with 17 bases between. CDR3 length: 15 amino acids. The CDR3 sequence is CASSTNERAIYGYTF. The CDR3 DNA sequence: TGTGCCAGTAGTACGAATGAGAGAGCAATATATGGCTACACCTTC.

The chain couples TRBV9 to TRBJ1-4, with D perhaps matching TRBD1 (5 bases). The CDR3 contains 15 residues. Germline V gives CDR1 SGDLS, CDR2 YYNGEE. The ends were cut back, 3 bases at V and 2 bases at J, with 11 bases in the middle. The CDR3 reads CASSAHGGTNEKLFF. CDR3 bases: TGTGCCAGCAGCGCCCATGGGGGGACTAATGAAAAACTGTTTTTT.

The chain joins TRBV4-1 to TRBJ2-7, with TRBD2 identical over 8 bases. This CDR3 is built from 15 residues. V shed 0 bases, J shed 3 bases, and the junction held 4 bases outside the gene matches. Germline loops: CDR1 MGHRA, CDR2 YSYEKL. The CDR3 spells CASSQEVGGGYEQYF. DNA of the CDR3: TGCGCCAGCAGCCAAGAGGTCGGGGGGGGCTACGAGCAGTACTTC.

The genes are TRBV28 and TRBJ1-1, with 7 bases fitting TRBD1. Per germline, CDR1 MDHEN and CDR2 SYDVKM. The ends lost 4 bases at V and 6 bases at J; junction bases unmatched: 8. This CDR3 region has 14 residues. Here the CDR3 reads CASSSYVGTAEAFF. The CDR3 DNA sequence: TGTGCCAGCAGTTCCTATGTAGGGACAGCTGAAGCTTTCTTT.

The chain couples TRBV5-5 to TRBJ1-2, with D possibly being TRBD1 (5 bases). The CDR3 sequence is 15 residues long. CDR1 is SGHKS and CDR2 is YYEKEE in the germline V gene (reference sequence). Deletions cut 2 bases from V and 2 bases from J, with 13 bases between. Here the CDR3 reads CASSLSTDRNYGYTF. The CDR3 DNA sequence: TGTGCCAGCAGCTTAAGCACCGACAGAAACTATGGCTACACCTTC.

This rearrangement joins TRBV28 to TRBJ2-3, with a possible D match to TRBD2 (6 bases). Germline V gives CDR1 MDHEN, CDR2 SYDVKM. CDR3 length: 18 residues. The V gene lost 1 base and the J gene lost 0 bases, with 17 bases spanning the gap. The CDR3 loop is CASSLFPGSLVSTDTQYF. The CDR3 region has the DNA TGTGCCAGCAGTTTATTTCCCGGGAGTTTAGTTAGCACAGATACGCAGTATTTT.

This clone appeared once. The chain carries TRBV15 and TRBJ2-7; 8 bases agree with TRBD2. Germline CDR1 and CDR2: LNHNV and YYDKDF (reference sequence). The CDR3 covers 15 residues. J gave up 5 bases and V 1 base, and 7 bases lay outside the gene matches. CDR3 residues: CATSRGLAGENEQYF. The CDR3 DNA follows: TGTGCCACCAGCAGAGGGCTAGCGGGCGAGAACGAGCAGTACTTC. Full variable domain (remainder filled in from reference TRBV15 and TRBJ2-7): DAMVIQNPRYQVTQFGKPVTLSCSQTLNHNVMYWYQQKSSQAPKLLFHYYDKDFNNEADTPDNFQSRRPNTSFCFLDIRSPGLGDTAMYLCATSRGLAGENEQYFGPGTRLTVT.

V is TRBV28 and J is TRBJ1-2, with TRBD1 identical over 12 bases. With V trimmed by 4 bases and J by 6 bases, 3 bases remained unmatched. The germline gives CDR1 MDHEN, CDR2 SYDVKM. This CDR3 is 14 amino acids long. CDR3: CASSSGQGANGYTF. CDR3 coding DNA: TGTGCCAGCAGTTCGGGACAGGGGGCGAATGGCTACACCTTC.

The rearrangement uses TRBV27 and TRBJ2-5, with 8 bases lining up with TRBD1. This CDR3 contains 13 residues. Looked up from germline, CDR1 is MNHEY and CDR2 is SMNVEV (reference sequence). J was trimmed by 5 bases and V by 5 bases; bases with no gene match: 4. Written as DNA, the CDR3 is TGTGCCAGCAGTCTTCAGGGGGCGGAGACCCAGTACTTC. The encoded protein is CASSLQGAETQYF.

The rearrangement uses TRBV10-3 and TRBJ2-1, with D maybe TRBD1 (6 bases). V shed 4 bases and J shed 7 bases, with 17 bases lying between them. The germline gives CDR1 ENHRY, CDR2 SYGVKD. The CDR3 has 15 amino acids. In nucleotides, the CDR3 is TGTGCCATCAGTGGCACAGGGAAGCCCCCAAATGAGCAGTTCTTC. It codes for CAISGTGKPPNEQFF.

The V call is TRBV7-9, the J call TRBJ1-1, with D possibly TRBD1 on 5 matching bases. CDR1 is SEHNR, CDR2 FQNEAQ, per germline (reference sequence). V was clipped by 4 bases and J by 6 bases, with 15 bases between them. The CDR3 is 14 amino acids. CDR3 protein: CASSYEGRTAEAFF. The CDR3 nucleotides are TGTGCCAGCAGCTACGAGGGGAGGACCGCTGAAGCTTTCTTT.

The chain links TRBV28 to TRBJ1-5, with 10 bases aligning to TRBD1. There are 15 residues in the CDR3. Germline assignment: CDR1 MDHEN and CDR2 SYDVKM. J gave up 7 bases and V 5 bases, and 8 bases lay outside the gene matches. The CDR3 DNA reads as TGTGCCAGCAGTCCCCAGACAGGGGGCGGCCAGCCCCAGCATTTT. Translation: CASSPQTGGGQPQHF.

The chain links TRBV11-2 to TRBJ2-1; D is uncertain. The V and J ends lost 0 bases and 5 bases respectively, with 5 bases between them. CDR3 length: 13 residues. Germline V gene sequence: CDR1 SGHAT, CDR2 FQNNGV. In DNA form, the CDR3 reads TGTGCCAGCAGCTTAGACAGAAACAATGAGCAGTTCTTC. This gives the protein CASSLDRNNEQFF.